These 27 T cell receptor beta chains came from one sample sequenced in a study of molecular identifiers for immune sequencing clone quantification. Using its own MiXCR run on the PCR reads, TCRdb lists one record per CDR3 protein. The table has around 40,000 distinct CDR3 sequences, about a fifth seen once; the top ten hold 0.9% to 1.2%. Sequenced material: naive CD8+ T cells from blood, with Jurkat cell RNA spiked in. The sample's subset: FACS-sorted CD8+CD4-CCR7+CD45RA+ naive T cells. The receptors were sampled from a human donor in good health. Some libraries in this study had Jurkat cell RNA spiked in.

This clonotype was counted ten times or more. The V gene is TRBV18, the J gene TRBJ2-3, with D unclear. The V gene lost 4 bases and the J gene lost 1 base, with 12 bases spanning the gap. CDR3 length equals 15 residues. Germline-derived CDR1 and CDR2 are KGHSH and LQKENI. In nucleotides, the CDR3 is TGTGCCAGCTCACAGGAGTCCGGACGCACAGATACGCAGTATTTT. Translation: CASSQESGRTDTQYF.

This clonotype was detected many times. CDR3 region: CASSLRGGLREQYF. In DNA form, the CDR3 reads TGTGCCAGCAGTTTGAGGGGAGGCCTGCGGGAGCAGTACTTC. The chain employs TRBV28 and TRBJ2-7; perhaps TRBD2 as D (6 bases). V lost 3 bases and J lost 7, with 16 bases in between. Germline V gives CDR1 MDHEN, CDR2 SYDVKM. The CDR3 is made up of 14 amino acids.

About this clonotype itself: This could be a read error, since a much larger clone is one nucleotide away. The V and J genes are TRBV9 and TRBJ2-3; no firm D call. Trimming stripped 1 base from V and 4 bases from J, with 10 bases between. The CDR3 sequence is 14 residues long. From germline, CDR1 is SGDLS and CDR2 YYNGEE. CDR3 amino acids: CASSVISEPDTQYF. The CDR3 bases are TGTGCCAGCAGCGTAATTTCGGAGCCAGATACGCAGTATTTT.

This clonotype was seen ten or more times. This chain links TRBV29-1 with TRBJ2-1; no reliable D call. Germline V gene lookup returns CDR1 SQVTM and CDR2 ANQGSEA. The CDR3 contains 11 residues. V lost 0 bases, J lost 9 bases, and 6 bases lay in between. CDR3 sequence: CSVEEVGEQFF. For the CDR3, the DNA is TGCAGCGTTGAAGAGGTTGGTGAGCAGTTCTTC.

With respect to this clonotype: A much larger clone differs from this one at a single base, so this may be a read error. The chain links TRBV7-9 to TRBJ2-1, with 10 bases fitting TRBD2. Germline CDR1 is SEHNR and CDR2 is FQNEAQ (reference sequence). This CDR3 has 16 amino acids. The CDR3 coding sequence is TGTGCCAGCAGCGACCTGAGCGGGAGGGCCTACGATGAGCAGTTCTTC. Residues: CASSDLSGRAYDEQFF.

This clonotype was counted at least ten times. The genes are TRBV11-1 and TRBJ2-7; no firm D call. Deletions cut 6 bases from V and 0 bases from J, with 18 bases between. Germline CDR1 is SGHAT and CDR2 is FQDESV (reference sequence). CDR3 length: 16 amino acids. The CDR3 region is CASSPPWVQSSYEQYF. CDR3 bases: TGTGCCAGCAGTCCGCCTTGGGTACAGAGCTCCTACGAGCAGTACTTC.

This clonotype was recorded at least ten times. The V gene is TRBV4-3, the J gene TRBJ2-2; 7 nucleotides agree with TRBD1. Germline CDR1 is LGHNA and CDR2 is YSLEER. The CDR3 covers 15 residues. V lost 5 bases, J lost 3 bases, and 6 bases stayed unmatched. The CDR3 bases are TGCGCCAGCAGCGAGGGGGCGCGGTACACCGGGGAGCTGTTTTTT. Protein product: CASSEGARYTGELFF.

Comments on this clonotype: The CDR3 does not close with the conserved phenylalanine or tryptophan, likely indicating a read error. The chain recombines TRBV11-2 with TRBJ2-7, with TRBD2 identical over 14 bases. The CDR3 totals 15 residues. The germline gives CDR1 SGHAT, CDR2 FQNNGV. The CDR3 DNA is TGCGCCAGCAGCCTCGGGACTAGCGGGAGTTACGAGCAGTACCTC. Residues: CASSLGTSGSYEQYL.

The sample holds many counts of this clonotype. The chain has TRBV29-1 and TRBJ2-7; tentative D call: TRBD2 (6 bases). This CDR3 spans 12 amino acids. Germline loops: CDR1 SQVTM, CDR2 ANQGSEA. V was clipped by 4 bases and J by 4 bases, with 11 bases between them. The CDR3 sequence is CSVGGGVYEQYF. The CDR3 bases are TGCAGCGTTGGCGGCGGGGTTTACGAGCAGTACTTC.

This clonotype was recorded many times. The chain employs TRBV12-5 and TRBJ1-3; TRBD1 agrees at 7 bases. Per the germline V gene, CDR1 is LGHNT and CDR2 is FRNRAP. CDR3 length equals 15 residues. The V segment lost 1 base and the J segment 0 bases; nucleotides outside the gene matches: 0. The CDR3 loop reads CASGLGDSSGNTIYF. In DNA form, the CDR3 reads TGTGCTAGTGGTTTGGGGGACAGCTCTGGAAACACCATATATTTT.

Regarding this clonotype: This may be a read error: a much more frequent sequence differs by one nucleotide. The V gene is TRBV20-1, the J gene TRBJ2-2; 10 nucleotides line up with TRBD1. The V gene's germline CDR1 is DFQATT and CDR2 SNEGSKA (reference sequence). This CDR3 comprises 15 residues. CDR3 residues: CSVRQGALPPGELFF. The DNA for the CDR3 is TGCAGTGTTAGACAGGGGGCGCTTCCACCCGGGGAGCTGTTTTTT.

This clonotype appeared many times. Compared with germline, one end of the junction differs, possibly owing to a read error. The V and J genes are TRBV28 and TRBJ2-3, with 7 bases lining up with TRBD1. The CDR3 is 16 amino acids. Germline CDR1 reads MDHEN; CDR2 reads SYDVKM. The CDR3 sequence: CASSIWTGQSTDTQYF. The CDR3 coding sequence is TGTGCCAGCAGTATATGGACAGGTCAGAGCACAGATACGCAGTATTTT.

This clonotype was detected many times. CDR3 DNA: TGTGCCTGGAACTTGGACAGGGGGTGGACAGATACGCAGTATTTT. Translation: CAWNLDRGWTDTQYF. V and J are TRBV30 and TRBJ2-3, with TRBD1 matching 10 bases. CDR1 is GTSNPN, CDR2 SVGIG, per germline (reference sequence). Unmatched junction bases numbered 7, after V lost 4 bases and J lost 3 bases. This CDR3 comprises 15 residues.

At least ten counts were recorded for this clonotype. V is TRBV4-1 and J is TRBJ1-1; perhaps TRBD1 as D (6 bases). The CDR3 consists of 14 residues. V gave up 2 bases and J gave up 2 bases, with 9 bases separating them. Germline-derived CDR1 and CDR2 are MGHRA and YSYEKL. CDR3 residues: CASSQYGGNTEAFF. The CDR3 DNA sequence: TGCGCCAGCAGCCAATACGGGGGCAACACTGAAGCTTTCTTT.

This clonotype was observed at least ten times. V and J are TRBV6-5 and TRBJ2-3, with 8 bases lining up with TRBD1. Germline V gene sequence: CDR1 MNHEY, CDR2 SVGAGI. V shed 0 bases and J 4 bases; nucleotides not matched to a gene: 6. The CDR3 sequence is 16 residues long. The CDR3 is CASSYSGQGRADTQYF. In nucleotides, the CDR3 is TGTGCCAGCAGTTACTCTGGACAGGGAAGGGCAGATACGCAGTATTTT.

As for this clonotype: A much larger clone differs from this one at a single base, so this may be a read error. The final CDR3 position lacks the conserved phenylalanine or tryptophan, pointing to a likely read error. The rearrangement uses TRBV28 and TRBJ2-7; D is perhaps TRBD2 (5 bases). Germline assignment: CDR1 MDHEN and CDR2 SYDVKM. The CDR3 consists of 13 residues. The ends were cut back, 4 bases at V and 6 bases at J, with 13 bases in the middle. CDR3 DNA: TGTGCCAGCAGTTCCCCCTCTGGAGGCGAGCAGTACCTC. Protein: CASSSPSGGEQYL.

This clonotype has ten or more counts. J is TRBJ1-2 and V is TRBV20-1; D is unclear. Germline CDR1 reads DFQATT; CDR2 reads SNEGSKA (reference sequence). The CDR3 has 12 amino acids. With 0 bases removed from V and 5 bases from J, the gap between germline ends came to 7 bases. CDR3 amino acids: CSARDPLYGYTF. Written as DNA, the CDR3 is TGCAGTGCTAGAGATCCCCTTTATGGCTACACCTTC.

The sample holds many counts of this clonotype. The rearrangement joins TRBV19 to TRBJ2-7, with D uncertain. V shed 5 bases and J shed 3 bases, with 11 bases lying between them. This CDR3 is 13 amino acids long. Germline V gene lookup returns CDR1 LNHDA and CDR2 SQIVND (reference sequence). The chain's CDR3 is CASSPGLDYEQYF. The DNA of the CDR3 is TGTGCCAGTAGTCCCGGCCTGGACTACGAGCAGTACTTC.

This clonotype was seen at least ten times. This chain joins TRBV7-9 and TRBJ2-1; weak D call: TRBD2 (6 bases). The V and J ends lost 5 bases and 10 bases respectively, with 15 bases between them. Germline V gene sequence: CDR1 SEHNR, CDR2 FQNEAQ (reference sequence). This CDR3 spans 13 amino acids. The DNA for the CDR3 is TGTGCCAGCAGCCAAGGACTACCACGGGAGCAGTTCTTC. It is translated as CASSQGLPREQFF.

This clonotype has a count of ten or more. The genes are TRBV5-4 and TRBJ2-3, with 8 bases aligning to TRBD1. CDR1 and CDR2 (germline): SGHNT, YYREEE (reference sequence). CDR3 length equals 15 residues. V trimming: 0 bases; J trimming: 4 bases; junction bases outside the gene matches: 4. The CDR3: CASSLEVTGADTQYF. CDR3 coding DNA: TGTGCCAGCAGCTTGGAGGTGACAGGGGCAGATACGCAGTATTTT. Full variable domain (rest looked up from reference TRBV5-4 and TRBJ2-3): ETGVTQSPTHLIKTRGQQVTLRCSSQSGHNTVSWYQQALGQGPQFIFQYYREEENGRGNFPPRFSGLQFPNYSSELNVNALELDDSALYLCASSLEVTGADTQYFGPGTRLTVL.

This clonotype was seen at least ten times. The CDR3 DNA is TGTGCCAGCAGCTTAGATCCGAGCACAGATACGCAGTATTTT. It specifies CASSLDPSTDTQYF. V is TRBV7-9 and J is TRBJ2-3; D not resolved. CDR1 is SEHNR and CDR2 is FQNEAQ in the germline V gene (reference sequence). This CDR3 is built from 14 residues. V lost 1 base, J lost 0 bases, and 5 bases lay in between.

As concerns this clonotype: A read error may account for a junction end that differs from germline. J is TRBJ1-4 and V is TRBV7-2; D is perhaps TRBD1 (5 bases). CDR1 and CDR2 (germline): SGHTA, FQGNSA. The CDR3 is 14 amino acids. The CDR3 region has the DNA TGTGCCAGCAGCTTCTATGGGGCTGGTGAAAAACTGTCTTTT. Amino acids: CASSFYGAGEKLSF.

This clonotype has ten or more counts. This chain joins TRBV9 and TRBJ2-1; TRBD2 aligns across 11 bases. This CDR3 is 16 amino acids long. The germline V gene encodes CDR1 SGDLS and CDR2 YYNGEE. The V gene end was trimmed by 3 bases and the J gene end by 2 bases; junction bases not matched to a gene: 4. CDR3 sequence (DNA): TGTGCCAGCAGCGATAGCGGGAGGGCCCCCTACAATGAGCAGTTCTTC. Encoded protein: CASSDSGRAPYNEQFF.

The chain's CDR3 is CASSHEGTGTDTQYF. The CDR3 nucleotides read TGTGCCAGCAGCCATGAAGGGACAGGCACAGATACGCAGTATTTT. This rearrangement joins TRBV3-1 to TRBJ2-3; the match to TRBD1 covers 7 bases. The CDR3 contains 15 residues. In germline, CDR1 is LGHDT, CDR2 YNNKEL (reference sequence). The V and J ends lost 3 bases and 1 base, in that order; junction bases with no gene match: 4.

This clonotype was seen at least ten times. This CDR3 reads CASSLALNKDIQYF. The CDR3 bases are TGTGCCAGCAGCTTGGCGCTCAATAAGGACATTCAGTACTTC. The chain links TRBV5-4 to TRBJ2-4; D gene unclear. The CDR3 has 14 residues. In germline, CDR1 is SGHNT, CDR2 YYREEE (reference sequence). V was clipped by 0 bases and J by 8 bases, with 12 bases between them.

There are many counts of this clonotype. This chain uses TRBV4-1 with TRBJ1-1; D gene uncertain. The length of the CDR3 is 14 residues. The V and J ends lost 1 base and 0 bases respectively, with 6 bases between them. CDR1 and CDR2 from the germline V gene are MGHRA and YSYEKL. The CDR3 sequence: CASSQVGVNTEAFF. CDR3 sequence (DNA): TGCGCCAGCAGCCAAGTAGGCGTGAACACTGAAGCTTTCTTT.

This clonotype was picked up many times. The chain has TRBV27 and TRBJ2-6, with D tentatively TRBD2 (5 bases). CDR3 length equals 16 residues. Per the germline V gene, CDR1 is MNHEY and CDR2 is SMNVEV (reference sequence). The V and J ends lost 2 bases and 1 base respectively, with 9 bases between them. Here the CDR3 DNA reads TGTGCCAGCAGTTTAATCGGGGTTTCTGGGGCCAACGTCCTGACTTTC. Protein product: CASSLIGVSGANVLTF.